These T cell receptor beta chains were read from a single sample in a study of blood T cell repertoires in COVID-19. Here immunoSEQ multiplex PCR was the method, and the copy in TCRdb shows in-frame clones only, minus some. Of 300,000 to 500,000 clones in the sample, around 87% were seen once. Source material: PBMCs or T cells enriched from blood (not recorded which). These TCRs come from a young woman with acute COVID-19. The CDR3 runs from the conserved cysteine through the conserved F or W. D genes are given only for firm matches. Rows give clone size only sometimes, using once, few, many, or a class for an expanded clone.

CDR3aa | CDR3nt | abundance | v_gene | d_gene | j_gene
CASRSSGQGSEKLFF | TGCGCCAGCAGGTCGTCGGGACAGGGAAGTGAAAAACTGTTTTTT | few | TRBV5-1 | TRBD1 | TRBJ1-4
CASSWRQGDTGELFF | TGCGCCAGCAGCTGGAGACAGGGGGACACCGGGGAGCTGTTTTTT | NA | TRBV5-1 | TRBD1 | TRBJ2-2
CASSLATGAGTEAFF | TGCGCCAGCAGCTTGGCGACAGGGGCTGGCACTGAAGCTTTCTTT | NA | TRBV5-1 | TRBD1 | TRBJ1-1
CASSYSTKVDLAGTFGETQYF | TGTGCCAGCAGTTACTCGACAAAGGTTGACCTAGCGGGGACCTTCGGGGAGACCCAGTACTTC | NA | TRBV6-2/TRBV6-3 | TRBD2 | TRBJ2-5
CASSLMGEGDYGYTF | TGCGCCAGCAGCTTGATGGGGGAGGGAGACTATGGCTACACCTTC | NA | TRBV5-1 | NA | TRBJ1-2
CASMEGLNTGELFF | TGTGCCAGCATGGAGGGACTAAACACCGGGGAGCTGTTTTTT | NA | TRBV2 | TRBD2 | TRBJ2-2
CASSSSYQVAEAFF | TGTGCCAGTAGTTCCTCGTACCAGGTCGCTGAAGCTTTCTTT | NA | TRBV19 | NA | TRBJ1-1
CATQNRGPTDTQYF | TGTGCCACCCAGAACAGGGGCCCCACAGATACGCAGTATTTT | NA | TRBV24-1 | TRBD1 | TRBJ2-3
CASSWGEMNTEAFF | TGCGCCAGCAGCTGGGGCGAAATGAACACTGAAGCTTTCTTT | few | TRBV5-1 | NA | TRBJ1-1
CASSLASLSRSGANVLTF | TGCGCCAGCAGCTTGGCCTCTTTGAGTCGCTCTGGGGCCAACGTCCTGACTTTC | NA | TRBV5-1 | NA | TRBJ2-6
CASSPDRAFEKLFF | TGTGCCAGCAGCCCCGACAGGGCCTTTGAAAAACTGTTTTTT | NA | TRBV7-9 | TRBD1 | TRBJ1-4
CASSLAVAGGSYEQYF | TGTGCCAGCAGCTTAGCGGTTGCGGGGGGCTCCTACGAGCAGTACTTC | NA | TRBV7-6 | TRBD2 | TRBJ2-7
CASSQLQGETEAFF | TGTGCCAGCAGCCAACTACAGGGAGAGACTGAAGCTTTCTTT | NA | TRBV3-1/TRBV3-2 | NA | TRBJ1-1
CASSPSQGGDTQYF | TGTGCCAGCAGCCCGAGCCAAGGCGGGGATACGCAGTATTTT | NA | TRBV7-3 | NA | TRBJ2-3
CASSQDLREAFF | TGCGCCAGCAGCCAAGATCTGCGCGAAGCTTTCTTT | once | TRBV4-1 | NA | TRBJ1-1
CASSGGNYGYTF | TGTGCCAGCAGCGGAGGGAACTATGGCTACACCTTC | NA | TRBV7-9 | NA | TRBJ1-2
CASSPYLTSGFNEQYF | TGTGCCAGCTCACCCTACCTAACTAGCGGGTTCAACGAGCAGTACTTC | NA | TRBV18 | TRBD2 | TRBJ2-7
CASSSTGSSGYTF | TGTGCCAGCAGCTCAACAGGGTCGAGTGGCTACACCTTC | NA | TRBV7-9 | NA | TRBJ1-2
CSVVRGKDEKLFF | TGCAGCGTTGTTCGGGGGAAAGACGAAAAACTGTTTTTT | NA | TRBV29-1 | NA | TRBJ1-4
CAWSVKGRDTEAFF | TGTGCCTGGAGTGTAAAGGGGCGCGACACTGAAGCTTTCTTT | NA | TRBV30 | NA | TRBJ1-1
CASTAGDWPNTEAFF | TGTGCCAGCACCGCTGGGGACTGGCCGAACACTGAAGCTTTCTTT | NA | TRBV7-9 | NA | TRBJ1-1
CASSLDRTLVTQYF | TGTGCCAGCAGTTTGGACAGGACCCTGGTTACGCAGTATTTT | once | TRBV5-6 | TRBD1 | TRBJ2-3
CASSPDWSSEQYF | TGTGCCAGCAGCCCCGATTGGAGTTCCGAGCAGTACTTC | NA | TRBV12-3/TRBV12-4 | NA | TRBJ2-7
CASASTGLTGSGQPQHF | TGTGCCAGCGCGTCAACCGGTTTGACAGGGTCGGGGCAGCCCCAGCATTTT | NA | TRBV18 | TRBD1 | TRBJ1-5
CASSERTGNWEQYF | TGTGCCAGCAGTGAAAGGACAGGGAACTGGGAGCAGTACTTC | NA | TRBV2 | TRBD1 | TRBJ2-7
CASSPQAADLNTEAFF | TGCGCCAGCAGCCCCCAGGCAGCGGATTTGAACACTGAAGCTTTCTTT | NA | TRBV4-1 | NA | TRBJ1-1
CASSMRVSPYEQYF | TGTGCCAGTAGTATGAGGGTCAGCCCCTACGAGCAGTACTTC | once | TRBV19 | NA | TRBJ2-7
CASSPRGRREPQHF | TGTGCCAGCAGTCCTCGGGGGAGGCGGGAGCCCCAGCATTTT | NA | TRBV5-8 | NA | TRBJ1-5
CASSLSGTGGYEQYF | TGTGCCAGCAGCCTATCGGGGACAGGGGGCTACGAGCAGTACTTC | NA | TRBV11-2 | TRBD1 | TRBJ2-7
CASRADGQGLYTEAFF | TGCGCCAGCAGAGCCGACGGACAGGGTCTGTACACTGAAGCTTTCTTT | NA | TRBV10-2 | TRBD1 | TRBJ1-1
CASTTKRGEQFF | TGCGCCAGCACCACAAAGCGAGGTGAGCAGTTCTTC | NA | TRBV10-2 | NA | TRBJ2-1
CSVAPGTGAMGSEAFF | TGCAGCGTTGCTCCTGGGACAGGGGCGATGGGGAGTGAAGCTTTCTTT | NA | TRBV29-1 | TRBD1 | TRBJ1-1
CASSQETGSNQPQHF | TGCGCCAGCAGCCAGGAGACAGGTAGCAATCAGCCCCAGCATTTT | NA | TRBV4-1 | NA | TRBJ1-5
CASSPGQGAMDEQFF | TGTGCCAGCTCACCGGGACAGGGGGCTATGGATGAGCAGTTCTTC | NA | TRBV18 | TRBD1 | TRBJ2-1
CASSVGQYLYGYTF | TGTGCCAGCAGCGTAGGCCAGTATCTTTATGGCTACACCTTC | NA | TRBV9 | NA | TRBJ1-2
CASSLAGATNEKLFF | TGTGCCAGCAGCTTAGCAGGAGCAACTAATGAAAAACTGTTTTTT | NA | TRBV7-2 | NA | TRBJ1-4
CASSRSLMREGTDTQYF | TGTGCCAGCTCAAGGTCCCTGATGAGGGAAGGCACAGATACGCAGTATTTT | NA | TRBV18 | NA | TRBJ2-3
CARRPFRRRQGRGYTF | TGTGCCAGACGCCCCTTCAGAAGGCGTCAGGGAAGGGGCTACACCTTC | NA | TRBV7-3 | NA | TRBJ1-2
CASSQTTGPSGNTIYF | TGCGCCAGCAGCCAAACGACAGGCCCCTCTGGAAACACCATATATTTT | NA | TRBV5-1 | NA | TRBJ1-3
CSAFNPGGYSPNYGYTF | TGCAGCGCGTTCAACCCAGGGGGCTATTCCCCTAACTATGGCTACACCTTC | NA | TRBV29-1 | TRBD1 | TRBJ1-2
CASSLAFASGGSYQETQYF | TGTGCCAGCAGCTTAGCGTTTGCTAGCGGGGGCTCGTACCAAGAGACCCAGTACTTC | once | TRBV7-9 | TRBD2 | TRBJ2-5
CSVQTGASANTGELFF | TGCAGCGTCCAGACAGGGGCCAGTGCGAACACCGGGGAGCTGTTTTTT | NA | TRBV29-1 | TRBD1 | TRBJ2-2
CASSKQGDLNYGYTF | TGTGCCAGCAGTAAACAGGGGGACCTTAACTATGGCTACACCTTC | NA | TRBV6-5 | TRBD1 | TRBJ1-2
CASSEGRGPTYEQYF | TGTGCCAGCAGTGAGGGGCGGGGGCCAACCTACGAGCAGTACTTC | NA | TRBV2 | NA | TRBJ2-7
CASSLDPGHNSPLHF | TGCGCCAGCAGCTTAGATCCAGGGCATAATTCACCCCTCCACTTT | NA | TRBV5-1 | NA | TRBJ1-6
CSVSESSSTEAFF | TGCAGCGTTTCCGAGAGTTCGAGCACTGAAGCTTTCTTT | many | TRBV29-1 | NA | TRBJ1-1
CASSELQGAGNEKLFF | TGTGCCAGCAGTGAACTACAGGGGGCGGGTAATGAAAAACTGTTTTTT | once | TRBV6-1 | TRBD1 | TRBJ1-4
CASSFGLPGDEQYF | TGTGCCAGCAGCTTCGGCCTCCCGGGGGACGAGCAGTACTTC | NA | TRBV5-8 | NA | TRBJ2-7
CASSQVNGEATEAFF | TGTGCCAGCAGCCAAGTAAACGGGGAAGCCACTGAAGCTTTCTTT | few | TRBV4-2 | NA | TRBJ1-1
CASSLGLGQGTGYTF | TGTGCCAGCAGCTTAGGGTTGGGACAGGGGACTGGCTACACCTTC | NA | TRBV7-2 | TRBD1 | TRBJ1-2
CASGPDINQPQHF | TGTGCTAGTGGTCCTGACATAAATCAGCCCCAGCATTTT | few | TRBV12-5 | NA | TRBJ1-5
CASSPIQGAVGELFF | TGTGCCAGCAGCCCAATCCAGGGGGCCGTCGGGGAGCTGTTTTTT | NA | TRBV11-2 | TRBD1 | TRBJ2-2